These T cell receptor beta chains were read from a single sample in a study of cytomegalovirus exposure and HLA in healthy donors. Libraries were prepared by immunoSEQ multiplex PCR; TCRdb keeps only in-frame clonotypes and omits some of them. Counted here are around 150,000 clones, over 75% occurring once; the ten biggest clones make up around 1.9%. The sample was PBMCs. These receptor sequences come from a man between 35 and 55 years old in good health and CMV-seronegative. CDR3s include the opening cysteine and the closing phenylalanine or tryptophan. Rows may omit the clone size; those that give it use once, few, many or a size class.

J gene: TRBJ2-1
V gene: TRBV2
clone size: NA
CDR3 protein: CASRGSGSYNEQFF

J gene: TRBJ2-5
V gene: TRBV10-3
clone size: NA
CDR3 protein: CAISEDHTPRGTQYF

J gene: TRBJ1-2
V gene: TRBV29-1
clone size: NA
CDR3 protein: CSAASLRDGYTF

J gene: TRBJ1-6
V gene: TRBV5-5
clone size: NA
CDR3 protein: CASSPAGSYNSPLHF

J gene: TRBJ1-6
V gene: TRBV4-1
clone size: NA
CDR3 protein: CASSPSPPTGSNSPLHF

J gene: TRBJ2-7
V gene: TRBV5-8
clone size: NA
CDR3 protein: CASSPGVGQGVLSYEQYF

J gene: TRBJ2-1
V gene: TRBV6-4
clone size: NA
CDR3 protein: CASSDSSGGGHNEQFF

J gene: TRBJ2-5
V gene: TRBV27
clone size: few
CDR3 protein: CASSPSVGPETQYF

J gene: TRBJ2-7
V gene: TRBV18
clone size: NA
CDR3 protein: CASSPYSLQGASYEQYF

J gene: TRBJ1-4
V gene: TRBV5-1
clone size: medium-sized
CDR3 protein: CASSPGLGTEREKLFF

J gene: TRBJ2-7
V gene: TRBV29-1
clone size: NA
CDR3 protein: CSVVAGFPSHEQYF

J gene: TRBJ2-7
V gene: TRBV2
clone size: NA
CDR3 protein: CASSETPGLAGGANEQYF

J gene: TRBJ2-1
V gene: TRBV6-4
clone size: NA
CDR3 protein: CASSDSGTSGGYNEQFF

J gene: TRBJ2-7
V gene: TRBV28
clone size: NA
CDR3 protein: CASSQTGTGSHEQYF

J gene: TRBJ2-3
V gene: TRBV15
clone size: NA
CDR3 protein: CATSRGDRGDIDTQYF

J gene: TRBJ2-1
V gene: TRBV4-1
clone size: NA
CDR3 protein: CASSQGTGVGQFF

J gene: TRBJ2-6
V gene: TRBV19
clone size: NA
CDR3 protein: CASTEILNSGANVLTF

J gene: TRBJ2-2
V gene: TRBV14
clone size: NA
CDR3 protein: CASSQDSGTGRFAGELFF

J gene: TRBJ1-1
V gene: TRBV29-1
clone size: NA
CDR3 protein: CSVPGTGRSEAFF